The 21 T cell receptor beta chains below all came from one sample that was sequenced in a study of CD8+ T cells in alopecia areata (dated by TCRdb to about 2018). The method behind the library was the immunoSEQ multiplex PCR assay. To provide template for TCR sequencing, every sample had RNA extracted and reverse transcribed into cDNA. TCRdb took over this immuneACCESS table, retaining in-frame rearrangements with V and J assigned. Such tables are incomplete; in checked studies, under half of the missing clones stem from an unresolved V gene, and the remainder is unexplained. The table for this sample lists about 200,000 clones; about 57% of them were counted only once. The ten largest clones represent about 1.4% of the sample. The meaning of the sample's time point label: less than five weeks on oral tofacitinib. The treatment or condition tag for this specimen amounts to: oral pan-JAK inhibitor, 5-10 mg twice daily.

This material consisted of CD4+ T cells sorted from blood, taken at week 4, from a patient treated with tofacitinib. The receptor set was obtained from a human donor with alopecia areata.

The chain is built from TRBV18 and TRBJ2-7, with unresolved D. With 5 bases removed from V and 3 bases from J, the gap between germline ends came to 11 bases. The germline V gene encodes CDR1 KGHSH and CDR2 LQKENI. The CDR3 length is 13 residues. This CDR3 is CASSGTKSYEQYF. The DNA of the CDR3 is TGTGCCAGCTCAGGCACGAAAAGCTACGAGCAGTACTTC.

The chain uses TRBV2 and TRBJ1-5; 9 bases line up with TRBD1. Trimming removed 4 bases from V and 3 bases from J; junction bases left unmatched: 7. Germline CDR1 SNHLY, CDR2 FYNNEI. The CDR3 runs to 16 residues. The CDR3 is CASSAGGQGINQPQHF. The DNA of the CDR3 is TGTGCCAGCAGTGCGGGAGGACAGGGGATCAATCAGCCCCAGCATTTT.

The rearrangement uses TRBV5-4 and TRBJ2-4, with 10 bases aligning to TRBD1. Germline CDR1 SGHNT, CDR2 YYREEE (reference sequence). The CDR3 totals 19 residues. After removal of 3 bases from V and 0 bases from J, the junction contained 12 bases not matched to a gene. The CDR3 DNA reads as TGTGCCAGCAGCTCCTCCGGGACAGGGGTTGCGGTAGCCAAAAACATTCAGTACTTC. It yields the protein CASSSSGTGVAVAKNIQYF.

The rearrangement links TRBV29-1 to TRBJ2-4; D remains ambiguous. In germline, CDR1 is SQVTM, CDR2 ANQGSEA. The CDR3 has 14 amino acids. V was pared by 0 bases and J by 4 bases, with 10 bases between. The CDR3 here is CSVEDLTRKNIQYF. The CDR3 bases are TGCAGCGTTGAAGACCTGACAAGAAAAAACATTCAGTACTTC.

The CDR3 DNA is TGCAGCGTAGTGAGCTTGGACATTCAGTACTTC. Its protein is CSVVSLDIQYF. The J gene is TRBJ2-4, the V gene TRBV29-1; D remains ambiguous. V was trimmed by 6 bases and J by 8 bases, leaving 11 bases between them. Germline V gene lookup returns CDR1 SQVTM and CDR2 ANQGSEA. The CDR3 totals 11 residues.

CDR3 sequence: CSAQGAVTYNEQFF. The DNA of the CDR3 is TGCAGCGCCCAGGGGGCAGTGACCTACAATGAGCAGTTCTTC. The V and J genes are TRBV29-1 and TRBJ2-1; 8 nucleotides agree with TRBD1. The CDR3 extends over 14 amino acids. With 7 bases clipped from V and 2 bases from J, the junction kept 7 bases outside the gene matches. Germline values: CDR1 SQVTM, CDR2 ANQGSEA.

The chain recombines TRBV2 with TRBJ2-3; TRBD2 matches 8 bases. This CDR3 has 13 amino acids. The J segment lost 4 bases and the V segment lost 10 bases, leaving 7 bases of the junction unmatched. From germline, CDR1 is SNHLY and CDR2 FYNNEI. The CDR3 loop is CATTRGAADTQYF. CDR3 nucleotide sequence: TGTGCCACCACGCGGGGGGCCGCAGATACGCAGTATTTT.

The CDR3: CSVDPGGMETQYF. As DNA, the CDR3 is TGCAGCGTTGACCCAGGGGGCATGGAGACCCAGTACTTC. J is TRBJ2-5 and V is TRBV29-1; TRBD1 matches 8 bases. This CDR3 has 13 amino acids. Germline V gene data show CDR1 as SQVTM and CDR2 as ANQGSEA. Losses at the gene ends were 3 bases for V and 5 bases for J; bases not matched to a gene: 5.

Notes on this clone: The same CDR3 arises from other DNA sequences in this sample as well. This rearrangement joins TRBV7-8 to TRBJ1-2; D is unresolved. CDR1 and CDR2 (germline): SGHVS, FQNEAQ. V was pared by 5 bases and J by 4 bases, with 8 bases between. The CDR3 contains 12 residues. The CDR3 protein is CASSLGLYGYTF. For the CDR3, the DNA is TGTGCCAGCAGCCTGGGTCTCTATGGCTACACCTTC. Filled out from reference TRBV7-8 and TRBJ1-2, the complete variable domain reads GAGVSQSPRYKVAKRGQDVALRCDPISGHVSLFWYQQALGQGPEFLTYFQNEAQLDKSGLPSDRFFAERPEGSVSTLKIQRTQQEDSAVYLCASSLGLYGYTFGSGTRLTVV.

V gene TRBV2 combines with J gene TRBJ2-1; 11 positions match TRBD2. Germline lookup yields CDR1 SNHLY and CDR2 FYNNEI. V lost 5 bases and J lost 6; bases outside the gene matches: 12. The CDR3 loop spans 17 amino acids. Here the CDR3 reads CASSKEGIAGGLNEQFF. The CDR3 bases are TGTGCCAGCAGTAAGGAAGGAATAGCGGGGGGGCTCAATGAGCAGTTCTTC.

The chain recombines TRBV14 with TRBJ2-1; 7 bases align to TRBD1. Looked up from germline, CDR1 is SGHDN and CDR2 is FVKESK. V lost 6 bases, J lost 6 bases, and 14 bases stayed unmatched. This CDR3 has 16 amino acids. CDR3 sequence: CASSPPGQHNSNEQFF. Written as DNA, the CDR3 is TGTGCCAGCAGTCCGCCGGGACAGCATAATTCCAATGAGCAGTTCTTC.

This clone was seen a handful of times. The rearrangement joins TRBV4-3 to TRBJ2-1, with 7 bases identical to TRBD2. The length of the CDR3 is 17 residues. Germline loops: CDR1 LGHNA, CDR2 YSLEER. V shed 0 bases, J shed 5 bases, and the junction held 10 bases outside the gene matches. The CDR3 DNA sequence: TGCGCCAGCAGCCAAGATCCAGCGGGGCAAGGTAACAATGAGCAGTTCTTC. It is translated as CASSQDPAGQGNNEQFF.

This chain joins TRBV6-1 and TRBJ2-1, with 12 bases matching TRBD2. V gave up 4 bases and J gave up 1 base; unmatched junction bases: 2. The CDR3 sequence is 16 residues long. CDR1 is MNHNS, CDR2 SASEGT, per germline. The CDR3 loop reads CASSVTSGGSYNEQFF. CDR3 in DNA: TGTGCCAGCAGTGTGACTAGCGGGGGTTCCTACAATGAGCAGTTCTTC.

The V and J genes are TRBV7-7 and TRBJ2-5; a possible D gene is TRBD2 (5 bases). Germline values: CDR1 SSHAT, CDR2 FNYEAQ (reference sequence). This CDR3 spans 13 amino acids. The V gene lost 0 bases and the J gene lost 4 bases, with 6 bases spanning the gap. Here the CDR3 DNA reads TGTGCCAGCAGCTTAGCCGGGGTAGAGACCCAGTACTTC. This encodes CASSLAGVETQYF.

The genes are TRBV27 and TRBJ1-1; unclear D gene. Trimming left V 5 bases short and J 0 bases short, with 10 bases between. CDR3 length: 14 residues. CDR1 is MNHEY and CDR2 is SMNVEV in the germline V gene (reference sequence). CDR3 coding DNA: TGTGCCAGCAGTAATCATCAGGTGAACACTGAAGCTTTCTTT. It codes for CASSNHQVNTEAFF.

This chain uses TRBV29-1 with TRBJ1-1, with D uncertain. V was shortened by 6 bases and J by 0 bases, with 14 bases between the two germline ends. The CDR3 length is 14 residues. The germline CDR1 and CDR2 sequences are SQVTM and ANQGSEA. CDR3 sequence reads: CSVPEGFMNTEAFF. The CDR3 DNA reads TGCAGCGTCCCCGAGGGTTTCATGAACACTGAAGCTTTCTTT.

The rearrangement uses TRBV30 and TRBJ1-5; no definite D call. CDR3 length: 13 residues. Germline lookup yields CDR1 GTSNPN and CDR2 SVGIG (reference sequence). V was pared by 8 bases and J by 7 bases, with 18 bases between. This CDR3 reads CALAPDFGQPQHF. As DNA, the CDR3 is TGTGCCCTGGCCCCGGACTTCGGACAGCCCCAGCATTTT.

This clone was counted between two and nine times. The CDR3 region has the DNA TGCAGCGTTGAACTAGCCAGTGGGTACGAGCAGTACTTC. Its protein product is CSVELASGYEQYF. This chain connects TRBV29-1 to TRBJ2-7; D is possibly TRBD2 (5 bases). Germline V gene lookup returns CDR1 SQVTM and CDR2 ANQGSEA. The CDR3 is made up of 13 amino acids. Trimming removed 2 bases from V and 4 bases from J, with 12 bases in between.

The gene calls are TRBV27 and TRBJ1-1; 9 bases are a match to TRBD1. This CDR3 has 16 residues. Germline V gene lookup returns CDR1 MNHEY and CDR2 SMNVEV (reference sequence). V shed 8 bases and J 0 bases; nucleotides not matched to a gene: 10. CDR3 loop: CASGVGTGRVNTEAFF. In DNA, the CDR3 is TGTGCCAGCGGCGTGGGGACAGGGAGGGTGAACACTGAAGCTTTCTTT.

The V and J genes are TRBV25-1 and TRBJ2-7; weak D call: TRBD2 (5 bases). This CDR3 is 14 amino acids long. Looked up from germline, CDR1 is MGHDK and CDR2 is SYGVNS. V was clipped by 2 bases and J by 6 bases, with 14 bases between them. The CDR3 loop is CASSETGRVREQYF. The CDR3 nucleotides are TGTGCCAGCAGTGAAACTGGGAGAGTTCGCGAGCAGTACTTC.

DNA of the CDR3: TGTGCCAGCAGCTTAAGAGGGCGGGGCGGGGAGCTGTTTTTT. Its translation: CASSLRGRGGELFF. V and J are TRBV7-2 and TRBJ2-2; D is possibly TRBD2 (6 bases). Germline V gives CDR1 SGHTA, CDR2 FQGNSA. CDR3 length: 14 amino acids. V lost 2 bases and J lost 7, with 11 bases in between.